This entry describes one TCR beta chain. This clonotype was seen ten or more times. The clone's antigen remains unknown. Base qualities are missing; no much larger clone stands one base away. What the time point label conveys for this sample: pre-sensitization, week 0. The treatment or condition label on this specimen signifies: therapeutic diphenylcyclopropenone sensitization with weekly scalp DPC. Blood at each patch-test visit was drawn before the patch test was applied. Eligible patients were aged 18 to 70, diagnosed with alopecia, deemed suitable for DPC therapy, and excluded if pregnant. Total RNA was extracted from unfractionated whole blood collected in Tempus Blood RNA tubes. This specimen belongs to a study of human T cells and chemical hapten exposure (dated by TCRdb to about 2021). In terms of the full investigation: For sensitization, 2% DPC in acetone was applied to a roughly 2 cm by roughly 2 cm area of upper inner arm skin. Patients additionally received weekly therapeutic DPC doses to the scalp throughout the approximately 24-week study period. Patch testing on the upper back used Finn chambers containing 0.01% DPC, with scoring done after 6 days according to International Contact Dermatitis Research Group standards. Most of the patients in the cohort were female, and the cohort covered alopecia areata with under or over 50% scalp involvement, alopecia totalis and alopecia universalis. Libraries were combined into a pool for sequencing, and differences in TCR yield between samples came mainly from small differences in library volumes within the pool. In alopecia patients, the study followed how the peripheral blood TCR repertoire changed in vivo over primary and secondary sensitization to diphenylcyclopropenone (DPC), a hapten. Blood was sampled from patients pre-sensitization (week 0) and at 2, 6 and about 24 weeks after DPC sensitization. Twenty-nine alopecia patients provided blood for TCR sequencing at one to four time points (pre-sensitization, 2, 6 and 24 weeks).

Results the study describes overall, beyond this receptor: Significantly more large CDR3 similarity clusters were formed by expanded TCRs than by pre-sensitization or healthy control sets, consistent with antigen-driven responses. After repeated subsampling, the strength of the expansion versus patch-test correlation and the threshold at which it became significant changed. DPC sensitization did not change the number of TCRs with a frequency above 1 in 1000, and there was no evidence of changes in global repertoire structure. Alopecia, a presumed autoimmune disease, was present in all patients, so the immune response of the patients might differ from that of healthy individuals. A positive correlation was found between the number of PT1 expanded TCRs and patch test score, with significance reached at thresholds 8, 16 and 32 but not 4.

The germline ends are 14 bases apart after V is trimmed by 2 bases and J by 0 bases. The CDR3, cysteine through phenylalanine, is 16 amino acids long. Of the read, only the CDR3 DNA is kept; its 48 bases are in frame from base 1. The germline V gene (reference sequence) sets CDR1 to SGHNT and CDR2 to YYREEE. The library was obtained by RACE. The instrument given in TCRdb is NextSeq 500. Library preparation attached unique molecular identifiers to individual cDNA molecules for quantitative, reproducible TCR counting. Each blood RNA sample was used to sequence both TCR alpha and TCR beta chains. The original methods were these. Samples had a median of about 96,000 TCRs, with a range from about 20,000 to 690,600. The Decombinator software suite was used to annotate the V, J and CDR3 of the TCR reads. To make PS versus PT1 abundance plots, every sample was subsampled to the same number of TCRs (28,000). TCRs were defined as expanded if absent before sensitization and observed at least eight times at the 2-week time point. Starting from the raw public reads, TCRdb applied fastp trimming at Q25, assembled clones with MiXCR and retained in-frame beta chains. Every distinct CDR3 protein forms one entry, paired with its most common genes and DNA. TCRdb assigned the V and J calls; the authors' analysis was not used. Counted in this sample were tens of thousands of distinct CDR3 sequences; about 10% of them appeared once. The ten largest clonotypes hold approximately 6.2% of the sample.

This receptor was obtained from a young man with alopecia areata. Some clones in this sample may be carry-over from other donors' samples. Here the chain combines TRBV5-4 and TRBJ2-5; the D gene identity is not certain. The sequenced sample was whole blood, obtained in connection with sensitization to the hapten diphenylcyclopropenone (DPC). The nucleotide sequence is given as TGTGCCAGCAGCTTAGGTAGTGGACGGAACCAAGAGACCCAGTACTTC. Its coded protein is CASSLGSGRNQETQYF.